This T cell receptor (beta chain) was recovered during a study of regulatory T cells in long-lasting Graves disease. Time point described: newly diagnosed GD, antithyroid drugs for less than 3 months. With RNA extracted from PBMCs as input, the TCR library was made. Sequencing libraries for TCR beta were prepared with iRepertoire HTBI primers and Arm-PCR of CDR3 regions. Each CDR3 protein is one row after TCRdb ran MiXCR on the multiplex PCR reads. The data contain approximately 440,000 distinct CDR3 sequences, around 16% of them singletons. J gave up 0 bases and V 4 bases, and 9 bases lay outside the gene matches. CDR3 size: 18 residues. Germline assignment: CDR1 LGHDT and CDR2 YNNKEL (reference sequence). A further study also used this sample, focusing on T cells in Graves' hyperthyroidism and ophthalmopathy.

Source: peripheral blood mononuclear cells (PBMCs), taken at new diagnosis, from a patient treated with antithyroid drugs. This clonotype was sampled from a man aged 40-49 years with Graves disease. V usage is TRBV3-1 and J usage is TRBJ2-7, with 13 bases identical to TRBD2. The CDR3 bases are TGTGCCAGCAGCCGAGGACTAGCGGGAGAAGGGAACTCCTACGAGCAGTACTTC. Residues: CASSRGLAGEGNSYEQYF.